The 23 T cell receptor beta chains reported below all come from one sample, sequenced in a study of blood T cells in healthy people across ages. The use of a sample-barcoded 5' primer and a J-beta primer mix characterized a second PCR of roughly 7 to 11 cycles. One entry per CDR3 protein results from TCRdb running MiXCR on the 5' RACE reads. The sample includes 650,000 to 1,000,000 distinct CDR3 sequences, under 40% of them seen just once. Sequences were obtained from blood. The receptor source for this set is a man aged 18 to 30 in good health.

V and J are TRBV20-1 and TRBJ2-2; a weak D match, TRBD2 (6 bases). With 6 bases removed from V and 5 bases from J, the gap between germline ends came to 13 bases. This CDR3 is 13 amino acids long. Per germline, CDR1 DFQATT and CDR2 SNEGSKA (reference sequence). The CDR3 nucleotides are TGCAGTGCCCGGGGGACGGGGACCGGGGAGCTGTTTTTT. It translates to CSARGTGTGELFF.

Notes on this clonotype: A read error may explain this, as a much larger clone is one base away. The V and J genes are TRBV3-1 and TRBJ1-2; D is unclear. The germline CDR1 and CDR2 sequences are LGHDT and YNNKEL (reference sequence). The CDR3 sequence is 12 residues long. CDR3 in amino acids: CASSGPVYGCTF. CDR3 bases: TGTGCCAGCAGCGGACCGGTTTATGGCTGCACCTTC.

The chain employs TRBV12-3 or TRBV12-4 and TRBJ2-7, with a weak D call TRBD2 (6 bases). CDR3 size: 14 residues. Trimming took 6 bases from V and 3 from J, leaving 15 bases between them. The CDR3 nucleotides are TGTGCCAGCAGCCTCCTTGGGGGGAACTACGAGCAGTACTTC. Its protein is CASSLLGGNYEQYF.

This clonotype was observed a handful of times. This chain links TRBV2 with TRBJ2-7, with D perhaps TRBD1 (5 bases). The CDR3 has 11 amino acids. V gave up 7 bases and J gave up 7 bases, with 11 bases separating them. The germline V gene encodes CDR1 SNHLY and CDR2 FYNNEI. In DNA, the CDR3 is TGTGCCAGCAAGTACGACAGAGAGCAGTACTTC. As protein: CASKYDREQYF.

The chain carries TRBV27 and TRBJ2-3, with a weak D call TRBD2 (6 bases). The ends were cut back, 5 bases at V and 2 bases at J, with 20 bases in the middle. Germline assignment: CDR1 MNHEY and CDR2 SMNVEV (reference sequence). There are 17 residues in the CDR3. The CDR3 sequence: CASSHRGVPPYTDTQYF. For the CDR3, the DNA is TGTGCCAGCAGTCACCGCGGGGTCCCACCTTACACAGATACGCAGTATTTT.

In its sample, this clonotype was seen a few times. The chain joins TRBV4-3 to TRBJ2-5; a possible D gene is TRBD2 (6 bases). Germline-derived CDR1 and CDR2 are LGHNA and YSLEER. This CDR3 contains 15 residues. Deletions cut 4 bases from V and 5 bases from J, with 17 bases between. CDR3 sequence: CASSPRSGGKETQYF. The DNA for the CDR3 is TGCGCCAGCAGCCCCCGATCCGGGGGAAAGGAGACCCAGTACTTC.

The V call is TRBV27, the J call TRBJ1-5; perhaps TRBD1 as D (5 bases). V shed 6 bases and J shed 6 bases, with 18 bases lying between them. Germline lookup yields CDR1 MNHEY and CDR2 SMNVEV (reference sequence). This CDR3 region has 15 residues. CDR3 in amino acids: CASRERGDMSQPQHF. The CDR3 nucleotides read TGTGCCAGCAGAGAAAGAGGGGATATGAGTCAGCCCCAGCATTTT.

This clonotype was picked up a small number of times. CDR3 residues: CASSPNMYPANYGYTF. The CDR3 DNA sequence: TGTGCCAGCAGCCCAAACATGTACCCAGCTAACTATGGCTACACCTTC. V usage is TRBV7-2 and J usage is TRBJ1-2; no clear D. Trimming shortened V by 5 bases and J by 0 bases, and 16 bases separated the two germline ends. The V gene's germline CDR1 is SGHTA and CDR2 FQGNSA. The CDR3 is 16 amino acids.

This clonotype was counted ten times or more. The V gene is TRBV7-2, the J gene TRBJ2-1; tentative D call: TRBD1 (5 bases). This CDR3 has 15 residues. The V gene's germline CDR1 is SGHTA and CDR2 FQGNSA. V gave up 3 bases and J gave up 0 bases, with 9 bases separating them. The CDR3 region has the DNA TGTGCCAGCAGCTTCCTAAGGGGCTCCTACAATGAGCAGTTCTTC. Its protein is CASSFLRGSYNEQFF.

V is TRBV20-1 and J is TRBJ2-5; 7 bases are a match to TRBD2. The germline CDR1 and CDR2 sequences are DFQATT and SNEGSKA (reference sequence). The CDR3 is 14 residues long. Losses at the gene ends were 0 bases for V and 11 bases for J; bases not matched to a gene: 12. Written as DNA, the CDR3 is TGCAGTGCTAGAGATGCGGCTGATCGGGGGGAGCAGTACTTC. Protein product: CSARDAADRGEQYF.

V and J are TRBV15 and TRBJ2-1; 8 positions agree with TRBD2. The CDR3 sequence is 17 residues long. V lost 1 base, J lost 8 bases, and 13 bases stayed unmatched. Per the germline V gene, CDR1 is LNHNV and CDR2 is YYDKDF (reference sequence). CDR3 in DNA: TGTGCCACCAGCAGAGTGTTGGGAGCGGGAGTATCGGATGAGCAGTTCTTC. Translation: CATSRVLGAGVSDEQFF.

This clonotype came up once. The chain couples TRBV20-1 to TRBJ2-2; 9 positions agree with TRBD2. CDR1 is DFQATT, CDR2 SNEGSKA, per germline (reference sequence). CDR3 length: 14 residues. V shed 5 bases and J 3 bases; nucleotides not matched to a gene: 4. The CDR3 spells CSADAGGDTGELFF. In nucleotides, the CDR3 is TGCAGTGCTGATGCGGGGGGGGACACCGGGGAGCTGTTTTTT.

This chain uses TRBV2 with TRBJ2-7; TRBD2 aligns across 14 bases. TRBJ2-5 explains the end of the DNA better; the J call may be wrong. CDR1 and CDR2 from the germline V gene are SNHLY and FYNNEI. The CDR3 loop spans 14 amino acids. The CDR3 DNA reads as TGTGCCAGCAGAGGGACTAGCGGGGGAGAGACCCAGTACTTC. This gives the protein CASRGTSGGETQYF.

This CDR3 reads CASSQGNIQETQYF. For the CDR3, the DNA is TGCGCCAGCAGCCAAGGGAATATCCAAGAGACCCAGTACTTC. V usage is TRBV4-1 and J usage is TRBJ2-5; D not resolved. Trimming stripped 1 base from V and 1 base from J, with 7 bases between. This CDR3 has 14 amino acids. Germline V lookup: CDR1 MGHRA, CDR2 YSYEKL.

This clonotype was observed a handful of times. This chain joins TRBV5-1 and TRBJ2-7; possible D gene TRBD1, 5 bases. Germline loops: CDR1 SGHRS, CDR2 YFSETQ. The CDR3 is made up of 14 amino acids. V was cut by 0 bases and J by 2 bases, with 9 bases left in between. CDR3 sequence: CASSLEQDTYEQYF. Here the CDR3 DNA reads TGCGCCAGCAGCTTGGAACAGGACACCTACGAGCAGTACTTC.

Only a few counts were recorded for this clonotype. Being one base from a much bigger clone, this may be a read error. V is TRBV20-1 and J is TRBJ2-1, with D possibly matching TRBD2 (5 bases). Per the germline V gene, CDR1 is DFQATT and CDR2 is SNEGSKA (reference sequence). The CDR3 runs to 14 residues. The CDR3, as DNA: TGCAATGCTACCCCCGATCCTAGCCGGAATGAGCAGTTCTTC. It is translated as CNATPDPSRNEQFF.

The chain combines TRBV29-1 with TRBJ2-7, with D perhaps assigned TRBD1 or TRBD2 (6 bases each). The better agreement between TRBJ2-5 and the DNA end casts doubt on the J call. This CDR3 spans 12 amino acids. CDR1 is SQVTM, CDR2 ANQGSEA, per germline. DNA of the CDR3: TGCAGCAACAGGGAGGTCGGGGAGACCCAGTACTTC. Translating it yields CSNREVGETQYF.

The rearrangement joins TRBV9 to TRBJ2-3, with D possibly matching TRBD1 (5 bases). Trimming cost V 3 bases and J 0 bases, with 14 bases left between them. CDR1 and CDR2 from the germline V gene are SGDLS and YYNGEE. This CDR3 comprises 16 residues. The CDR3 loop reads CASSARQPTSTDTQYF. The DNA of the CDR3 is TGTGCCAGCAGCGCTCGACAGCCAACTAGCACAGATACGCAGTATTTT.

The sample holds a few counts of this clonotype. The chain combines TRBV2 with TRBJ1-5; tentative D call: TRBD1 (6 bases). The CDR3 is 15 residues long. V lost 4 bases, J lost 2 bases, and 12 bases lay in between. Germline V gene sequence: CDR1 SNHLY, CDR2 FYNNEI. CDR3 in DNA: TGTGCCAGCAGTGGGGCCGGGGGCGGCAATCAGCCCCAGCATTTT. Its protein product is CASSGAGGGNQPQHF.

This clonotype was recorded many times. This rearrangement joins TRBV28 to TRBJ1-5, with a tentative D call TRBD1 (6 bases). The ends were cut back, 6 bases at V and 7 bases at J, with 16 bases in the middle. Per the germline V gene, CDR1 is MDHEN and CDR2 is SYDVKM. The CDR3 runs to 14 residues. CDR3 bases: TGTGCCAGCAGATCCGGACAGTCTGGGCAGCCCCAGCATTTT. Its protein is CASRSGQSGQPQHF. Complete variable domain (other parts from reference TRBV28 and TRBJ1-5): DVKVTQSSRYLVKRTGEKVFLECVQDMDHENMFWYRQDPGLGLRLIYFSYDVKMKEKGDIPEGYSVSREKKERFSLILESASTNQTSMYLCASRSGQSGQPQHFGDGTRLSIL.

DNA for the CDR3: TGCAGTGCTAGTGGCCAGGGTGGCTCACCCCTCCACTTT. Its translation is CSASGQGGSPLHF. V usage is TRBV20-1 and J usage is TRBJ1-6, with D possibly being TRBD1 (5 bases). CDR3 length equals 13 residues. Between the trimmed V and J ends, which lost 3 bases and 10 bases, there was a span of 13 bases. Germline V gene data show CDR1 as DFQATT and CDR2 as SNEGSKA (reference sequence).

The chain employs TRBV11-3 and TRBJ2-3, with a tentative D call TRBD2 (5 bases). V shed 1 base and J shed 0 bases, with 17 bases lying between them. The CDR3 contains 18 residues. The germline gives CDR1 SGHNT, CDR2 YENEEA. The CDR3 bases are TGTGCCAGCAGCTTAGGTTTTAGCAGCGGCCATAGCACAGATACGCAGTATTTT. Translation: CASSLGFSSGHSTDTQYF.

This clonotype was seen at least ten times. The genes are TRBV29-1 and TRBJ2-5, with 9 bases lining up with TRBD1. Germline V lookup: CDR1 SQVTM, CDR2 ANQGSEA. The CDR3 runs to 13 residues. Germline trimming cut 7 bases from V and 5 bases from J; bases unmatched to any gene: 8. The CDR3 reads CSAFGDRGETQYF. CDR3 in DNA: TGCAGCGCCTTTGGAGACAGGGGGGAGACCCAGTACTTC.